This T cell receptor (beta chain) appears in the sequencing data of a study of blood T cell repertoires in COVID-19. Sequencing used immunoSEQ multiplex PCR; TCRdb keeps in-frame clones, though not all of them. The sample contains 300,000 to 400,000 clones, over 75% of which appear only once. V shed 6 bases, J shed 0 bases, and the junction held 6 bases outside the gene matches. Germline V gives CDR1 KGHSH, CDR2 LQKENI. This CDR3 spans 15 amino acids. The V call is TRBV18, the J call TRBJ2-3; 7 positions match TRBD2. Sequencing was performed on peripheral blood. The clonotype originates from a woman aged 60-75 years with COVID-19, enrolled during active disease. This chain's CDR3 is CASSPSGTSTDTQYF. As DNA, the CDR3 is TGTGCCAGCTCTCCTAGCGGTACTAGCACAGATACGCAGTATTTT.